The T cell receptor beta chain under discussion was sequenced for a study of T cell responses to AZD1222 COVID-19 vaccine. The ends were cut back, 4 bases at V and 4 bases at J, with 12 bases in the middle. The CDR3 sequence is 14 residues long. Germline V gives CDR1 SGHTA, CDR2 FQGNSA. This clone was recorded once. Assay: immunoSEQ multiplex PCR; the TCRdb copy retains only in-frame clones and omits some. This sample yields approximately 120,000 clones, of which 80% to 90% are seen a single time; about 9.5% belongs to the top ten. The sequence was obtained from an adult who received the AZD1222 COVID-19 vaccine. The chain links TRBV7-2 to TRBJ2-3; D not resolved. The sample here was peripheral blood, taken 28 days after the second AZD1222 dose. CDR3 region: CASSYGVQADTQYF. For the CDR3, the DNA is TGTGCCAGCAGCTATGGGGTCCAGGCAGATACGCAGTATTTT.